This T cell receptor beta chain was captured by sequencing in a study of human T cells and chemical hapten exposure. Whole-study context: Small pooled library volume differences mainly caused per-sample TCR yield variation.

Each CDR3 protein is one row after TCRdb ran MiXCR on the 5' RACE reads. The sample has 80,000 or so distinct CDR3 sequences; around a sixth are singletons. There are a few counts of this clonotype. The antigen is undetermined. Study findings and constraints: TCRs exceeding 1 in 1000 frequency stayed unchanged with DPC sensitization.

CDR1 is GTSNPN, CDR2 SVGIG, per germline (reference sequence). The CDR3 sequence is 13 residues long. The V end lost 4 bases, the J end lost 2 bases, and 10 bases lay between the germline ends. From whole blood left unfractionated, total RNA was extracted. This receptor was identified in a female donor in good health. The V call is TRBV30, the J call TRBJ2-3, with D possibly TRBD1 on 5 matching bases. CDR3 region: CAWTTDVTDTQYF. DNA of the CDR3: TGTGCCTGGACGACAGATGTCACAGATACGCAGTATTTT.